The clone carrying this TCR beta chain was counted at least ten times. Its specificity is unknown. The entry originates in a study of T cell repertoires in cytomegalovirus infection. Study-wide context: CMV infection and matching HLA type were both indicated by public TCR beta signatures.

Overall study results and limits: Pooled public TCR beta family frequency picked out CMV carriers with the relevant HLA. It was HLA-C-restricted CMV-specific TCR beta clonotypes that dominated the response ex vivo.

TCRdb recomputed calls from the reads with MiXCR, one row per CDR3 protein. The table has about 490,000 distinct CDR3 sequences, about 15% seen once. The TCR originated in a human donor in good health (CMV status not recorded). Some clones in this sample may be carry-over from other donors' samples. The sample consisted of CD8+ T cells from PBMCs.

The CDR3 protein is CASSPHRSPRVSDQPQHF. CDR3 coding DNA: TGTGCCAGCAGTCCCCACCGCTCGCCTAGGGTAAGCGATCAGCCCCAGCATTTT. The chain employs TRBV27 and TRBJ1-5, with unresolved D. The CDR3 has 18 residues. Trimming took 5 bases from V and 5 from J, leaving 25 bases between them. Germline values: CDR1 MNHEY, CDR2 SMNVEV (reference sequence).